The 20 T cell receptor beta chains listed next were all sequenced from one sample in a study of beta chain features in type 1 diabetes. Investigators reverse transcribed all isolated RNA, so they sequenced expressed TCRB transcripts. Assay: immunoSEQ multiplex PCR; the TCRdb copy retains only in-frame clones and omits some. Among roughly 150,000 clones listed, approximately 9.9% were seen once. The sample was central memory CD4+ T cells from blood. Source of these receptors: a woman between 18 and 30 years old in good health.

The chain uses TRBV18 and TRBJ1-1; maybe TRBD1 (6 bases). V lost 4 bases to trimming and J lost 1 base, with 13 bases between them. The CDR3 spans 15 residues. Per the germline V gene, CDR1 is KGHSH and CDR2 is LQKENI. Here the CDR3 reads CASSLPGHRNTEAFF. The CDR3 bases are TGTGCCAGCTCACTACCGGGACACCGGAACACTGAAGCTTTCTTT.

The chain employs TRBV30 and TRBJ2-3, with 10 bases aligning to TRBD2. Germline V CDR1 and CDR2: GTSNPN, SVGIG (reference sequence). After removal of 5 bases from V and 1 base from J, the junction contained 9 bases not matched to a gene. This CDR3 is built from 16 residues. The CDR3 nucleotides are TGTGCCTGGGGGACTAGCGCTAGCGGGGGCACAGATACGCAGTATTTT. Amino acids: CAWGTSASGGTDTQYF.

This clone was seen a handful of times. The V and J genes are TRBV7-9 and TRBJ2-3; 7 bases are shared with TRBD1. The CDR3 has 14 residues. With 6 bases clipped from V and 1 base from J, the junction kept 4 bases outside the gene matches. The germline CDR1 and CDR2 sequences are SEHNR and FQNEAQ (reference sequence). Here the CDR3 reads CASRRQGGTDTQYF. CDR3 sequence (DNA): TGTGCCAGCAGAAGACAGGGCGGCACAGATACGCAGTATTTT.

This clone appeared many times. The gene calls are TRBV28 and TRBJ2-5, with 11 bases that match TRBD2. The trim removed 5 bases at V and 5 bases at J, leaving 16 bases unmatched. The CDR3 runs to 18 residues. CDR1 is MDHEN and CDR2 is SYDVKM in the germline V gene. CDR3 nucleotide sequence: TGTGCCAGCAGTCCCTTTAAGGGTAGCGGGAGGGCCGGGGAGACCCAGTACTTC. Protein: CASSPFKGSGRAGETQYF. Full variable domain (missing parts from reference TRBV28 and TRBJ2-5): DVKVTQSSRYLVKRTGEKVFLECVQDMDHENMFWYRQDPGLGLRLIYFSYDVKMKEKGDIPEGYSVSREKKERFSLILESASTNQTSMYLCASSPFKGSGRAGETQYFGPGTRLLVL.

This clone turned up a few times. The rearrangement links TRBV14 to TRBJ1-2; no definite D call. Germline CDR1 and CDR2: SGHDN and FVKESK. Trimming cost V 4 bases and J 2 bases, with 8 bases left between them. The CDR3 is 13 amino acids. Written as DNA, the CDR3 is TGTGCCAGCAGCCTGCGAGGGAACTATGGCTACACCTTC. Its translation: CASSLRGNYGYTF.

The rearrangement joins TRBV6-1 to TRBJ2-7, with 9 bases aligning to TRBD1. CDR3 size: 15 residues. Germline V CDR1 and CDR2: MNHNS, SASEGT. The V and J ends lost 3 bases and 2 bases, in that order; junction bases with no gene match: 5. DNA for the CDR3: TGTGCCAGCAGTGACCAGGACAGGGGACCCTACGAGCAGTACTTC. This sequence encodes CASSDQDRGPYEQYF.

This chain connects TRBV4-2 to TRBJ1-3; D is perhaps TRBD1 (6 bases). The CDR3 has 15 amino acids. V was trimmed by 3 bases and J by 4 bases, leaving 13 bases between them. CDR1 is LGHNA, CDR2 YNFKEQ, per germline. CDR3 loop: CASSHQDRPGNTIYF. CDR3 bases: TGTGCCAGCAGCCATCAAGACAGGCCGGGAAACACCATATATTTT.

Many counts were recorded for this clone. The V gene is TRBV21-1, the J gene TRBJ1-1; the table gives TRBD1 as D, unverified against the DNA. TRBV21-1 is reported as a pseudogene. This CDR3 is built from 17 residues. The chain's CDR3 is CASSFKRDSPMNTEAFF. CDR3 DNA sequence: TGTGCCAGCAGCTTTAAGAGGGACAGCCCCATGAACACTGAAGCTTTCTTT.

The V and J genes are TRBV30 and TRBJ1-6, with D maybe TRBD1 (6 bases). This CDR3 is built from 14 residues. Trimming stripped 7 bases from V and 6 bases from J, with 16 bases between. Looked up from germline, CDR1 is GTSNPN and CDR2 is SVGIG (reference sequence). In DNA form, the CDR3 reads TGTGCCTCGGATAAGACAGGCGGTAATTCACCCCTCCACTTT. It translates to CASDKTGGNSPLHF.

The chain couples TRBV10-3 to TRBJ2-7; D remains unclear. Per germline, CDR1 ENHRY and CDR2 SYGVKD. This CDR3 contains 13 residues. Trimming stripped 3 bases from V and 2 bases from J, with 8 bases between. The CDR3 DNA is TGTGCCATCAGTGATAGACATACCTACGAGCAGTACTTC. As protein: CAISDRHTYEQYF.

The genes are TRBV2 and TRBJ1-1, with 7 bases matching TRBD1. Germline CDR1 and CDR2: SNHLY and FYNNEI. V gave up 4 bases and J gave up 4 bases; unmatched junction bases: 3. This CDR3 has 13 residues. In DNA form, the CDR3 reads TGTGCCAGCAGTGTAGGGGGCTCCACTGAAGCTTTCTTT. Translation gives CASSVGGSTEAFF.

J is TRBJ2-5 and V is TRBV5-6; the match to TRBD1 covers 10 bases. The CDR3 runs 14 residues. CDR1 is SGHDT and CDR2 is YYEEEE in the germline V gene. Trimming removed 4 bases from V and 11 bases from J; junction bases left unmatched: 11. The CDR3 loop reads CASSGGQGRWEQYF. As DNA, the CDR3 is TGTGCCAGCAGCGGGGGACAGGGGCGTTGGGAGCAGTACTTC.

CDR3 loop: CATNSGTSDEQYF. The CDR3 nucleotides are TGTGCCACCAACTCCGGGACTAGCGACGAGCAGTACTTC. The V call is TRBV15, the J call TRBJ2-7; 10 positions match TRBD2. V lost 7 bases and J lost 5; bases outside the gene matches: 5. The CDR3 totals 13 residues. Germline assignment: CDR1 LNHNV and CDR2 YYDKDF (reference sequence).

This clone was picked up a small number of times. V and J are TRBV11-1 and TRBJ2-3; D is unclear. Deletions cut 1 base from V and 1 base from J, with 6 bases between. Germline V gene sequence: CDR1 SGHAT, CDR2 FQDESV (reference sequence). The CDR3 runs to 14 residues. The CDR3 is CASSLGSRTDTQYF. The CDR3 DNA follows: TGTGCCAGCAGCTTAGGCAGTCGCACAGATACGCAGTATTTT.

The genes are TRBV9 and TRBJ2-7; D gene unclear. Germline values: CDR1 SGDLS, CDR2 YYNGEE. Trimming removed 4 bases at V and 0 bases at J, with 11 bases between. The CDR3 totals 14 residues. The CDR3 DNA follows: TGTGCCAGCAGCTCCTTCAGGAACTCCTACGAGCAGTACTTC. Translated: CASSSFRNSYEQYF. Full variable domain (missing parts from reference TRBV9 and TRBJ2-7): DSGVTQTPKHLITATGQRVTLRCSPRSGDLSVYWYQQSLDQGLQFLIQYYNGEERAKGNILERFSAQQFPDLHSELNLSSLELGDSALYFCASSSFRNSYEQYFGPGTRLTVT.

The chain links TRBV7-2 to TRBJ2-3, with 12 positions matching TRBD2. The J segment lost 0 bases and the V segment lost 0 bases, leaving 7 bases of the junction unmatched. The V gene's germline CDR1 is SGHTA and CDR2 FQGNSA. This CDR3 is 19 amino acids long. The CDR3 region is CASSLAGTLAGGSTDTQYF. CDR3 nucleotides: TGTGCCAGCAGCTTAGCGGGTACTCTAGCGGGGGGGAGCACAGATACGCAGTATTTT.

The V and J genes are TRBV6-6 and TRBJ2-5; a possible D gene is TRBD2 (5 bases). Trimming pared 6 bases from V and 5 bases from J, leaving 13 bases between. Per germline, CDR1 MNHNY and CDR2 SVGAGI (reference sequence). The CDR3 contains 13 residues. In nucleotides, the CDR3 is TGTGCCAGCAGCGATCGGACGGGGGAGACCCAGTACTTC. Translation: CASSDRTGETQYF.

The gene calls are TRBV4-2 and TRBJ2-2, with 9 bases fitting TRBD2. The V and J ends lost 0 bases and 2 bases, in that order; junction bases with no gene match: 4. The CDR3 length is 17 residues. CDR1 is LGHNA and CDR2 is YNFKEQ in the germline V gene. CDR3 bases: TGTGCCAGCAGCCAAGAACGCGGGGGGGATAACACCGGGGAGCTGTTTTTT. It codes for CASSQERGGDNTGELFF.

The V call is TRBV5-6, the J call TRBJ1-6; TRBD1 matches 7 bases. The V gene end was trimmed by 3 bases and the J gene end by 5 bases; junction bases not matched to a gene: 2. CDR3 length: 14 amino acids. Germline CDR1 is SGHDT and CDR2 is YYEEEE. The CDR3 DNA sequence: TGTGCCAGCAGCTCCGGGACAGATAATTCACCCCTCCACTTT. This translates into CASSSGTDNSPLHF.

Only a few counts were recorded for this clone. The chain recombines TRBV27 with TRBJ1-1; D is undetermined. Trimming cost V 3 bases and J 1 base, with 3 bases left between them. CDR3 size: 12 residues. Germline-derived CDR1 and CDR2 are MNHEY and SMNVEV (reference sequence). The CDR3 is CASSFGNTEAFF. In DNA form, the CDR3 reads TGTGCCAGCAGTTTCGGGAACACTGAAGCTTTCTTT.